This T cell receptor beta chain came from a study of PD-1 blockade in classical Hodgkin lymphoma. General study points: Patients who began taking nivolumab under 1 year after ASCT were left out.

Each and every patient relapsed after autologous stem cell transplantation, and patients got differing brentuximab vedotin exposure. This CDR3 spans 14 amino acids. In regard to this clone: Its antigen is as yet unknown.

Sequenced by immunoSEQ multiplex PCR; TCRdb stores in-frame clones only, minus some. The sample has about 22,000 clones, around 80% seen once. The specimen comprised peripheral blood mononuclear cells (PBMCs), sampled before the second cycle of nivolumab. The chain employs TRBV21-1 and TRBJ2-5; the tabulated D call, TRBD1, remains unverified against the DNA. TRBV21-1 has pseudogene status. This receptor was taken from a human donor with classical Hodgkin lymphoma. CDR3 DNA: TGTGCCAGCAGCAAAGACCGGACAGCGGAGACCCAGTACTTC. Its protein product is CASSKDRTAETQYF.